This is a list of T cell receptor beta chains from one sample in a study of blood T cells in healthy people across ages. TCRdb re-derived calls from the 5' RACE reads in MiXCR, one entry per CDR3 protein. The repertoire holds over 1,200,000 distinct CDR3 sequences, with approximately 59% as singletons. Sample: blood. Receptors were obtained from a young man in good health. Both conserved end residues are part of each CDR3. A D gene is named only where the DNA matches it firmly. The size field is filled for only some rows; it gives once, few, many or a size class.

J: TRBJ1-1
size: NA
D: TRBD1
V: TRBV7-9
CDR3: CASSPDRGMNTEAFF
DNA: TGTGCCAGCAGCCCAGACAGGGGAATGAACACTGAAGCTTTCTTT

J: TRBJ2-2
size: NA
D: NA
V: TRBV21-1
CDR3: CASSKVYPGQGNTGELFF
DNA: TGTGCCAGCAGCAAAGTCTATCCGGGACAGGGAAACACCGGGGAGCTGTTTTTT

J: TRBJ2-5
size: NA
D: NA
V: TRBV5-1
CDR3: CASRVGSGKETQYF
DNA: TGCGCCAGCAGAGTAGGCAGCGGAAAAGAGACCCAGTACTTC

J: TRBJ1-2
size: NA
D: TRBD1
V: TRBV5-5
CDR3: CASSLAGTDGYTF
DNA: TGTGCCAGCAGCCTCGCCGGGACAGATGGCTACACCTTC

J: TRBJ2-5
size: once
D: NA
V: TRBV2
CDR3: CASSRTIQLNRTQYF
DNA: TGTGCCAGCAGCCGGACTATCCAATTAAATCGGACCCAGTACTTC

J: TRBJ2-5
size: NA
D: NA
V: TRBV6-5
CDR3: CASSSWAAGETQYF
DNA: TGTGCCAGCAGTTCCTGGGCGGCAGGAGAGACCCAGTACTTC

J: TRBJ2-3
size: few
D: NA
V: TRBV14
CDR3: CASSQSGSAGTQYF
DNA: TGTGCCAGCAGCCAGAGCGGTTCGGCGGGGACGCAGTATTTT

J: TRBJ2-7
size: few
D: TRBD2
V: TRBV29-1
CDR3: CSVGTNRQGEGSYEQYF
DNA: TGCAGCGTTGGTACCAATCGACAAGGGGAGGGATCCTACGAGCAGTACTTC

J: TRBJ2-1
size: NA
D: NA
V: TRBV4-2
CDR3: CASSLRQDPYNEQFF
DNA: TGTGCCAGCAGCCTACGACAGGATCCCTACAATGAGCAGTTCTTC

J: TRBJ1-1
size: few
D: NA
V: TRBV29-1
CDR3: CSVECVYRASDTEAFF
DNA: TGCAGCGTTGAATGTGTCTACAGGGCGTCGGACACTGAAGCTTTCTTT

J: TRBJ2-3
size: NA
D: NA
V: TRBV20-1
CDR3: CSARDLGDTQYF
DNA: TGCAGTGCTAGAGATTTGGGGGATACGCAGTATTTT

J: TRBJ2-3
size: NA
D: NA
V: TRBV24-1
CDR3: CATSDLTSGLGTDTQYF
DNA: TGTGCCACCAGTGATTTGACCTCCGGACTGGGAACAGATACGCAGTATTTT

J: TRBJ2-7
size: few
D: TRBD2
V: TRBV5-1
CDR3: CASSSKTSSHEQYF
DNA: TGCGCCAGCAGCTCAAAGACTAGCAGCCACGAGCAGTACTTC

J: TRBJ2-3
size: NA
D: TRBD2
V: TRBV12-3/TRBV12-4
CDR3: CASRTRRLAGTPDTQYF
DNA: TGTGCCAGCAGAACCAGGAGACTAGCGGGGACCCCAGATACGCAGTATTTT

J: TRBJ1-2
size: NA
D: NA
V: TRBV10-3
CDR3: CAISESREGYTF
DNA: TGTGCCATCAGTGAGTCCAGGGAAGGCTACACCTTC

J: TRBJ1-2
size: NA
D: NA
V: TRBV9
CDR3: CASSGLLGSNYGYTF
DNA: TGTGCCAGCAGCGGCCTTCTAGGGTCTAACTATGGCTACACCTTC

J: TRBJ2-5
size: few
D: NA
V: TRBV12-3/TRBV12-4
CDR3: CASSLGGGNAETQYF
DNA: TGTGCCAGCAGTTTAGGGGGCGGGAATGCGGAGACCCAGTACTTC

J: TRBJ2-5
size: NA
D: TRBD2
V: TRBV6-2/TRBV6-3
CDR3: CASTRDYPRETQYF
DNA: TGTGCCAGCACCAGGGACTACCCACGAGAGACCCAGTACTTC

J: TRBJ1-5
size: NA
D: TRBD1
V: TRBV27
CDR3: CASRLGQGTNQPQHF
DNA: TGTGCCAGCAGGCTCGGACAGGGGACAAATCAGCCCCAGCATTTT

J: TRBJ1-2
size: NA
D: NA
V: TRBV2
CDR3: CASTSSDRRGYTF
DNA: TGTGCCAGCACCTCATCCGACAGGCGAGGCTACACCTTC

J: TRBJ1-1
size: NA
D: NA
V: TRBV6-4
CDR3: CASSAPGLNAEAFF
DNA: TGTGCCAGCAGTGCCCCCGGATTGAACGCTGAAGCTTTCTTT

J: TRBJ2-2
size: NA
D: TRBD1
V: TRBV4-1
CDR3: CASSQPGGNTGELFF
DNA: TGCGCCAGCAGCCAGCCAGGGGGGAACACCGGGGAGCTGTTTTTT

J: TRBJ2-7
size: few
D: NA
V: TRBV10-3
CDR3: CAIRGRDGYEQYF
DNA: TGTGCCATCAGGGGTCGGGATGGCTACGAGCAGTACTTC

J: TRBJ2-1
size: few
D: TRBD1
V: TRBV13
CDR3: CASSLVAGGNPNEQFF
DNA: TGTGCCAGCAGCTTAGTGGCAGGGGGAAACCCTAATGAGCAGTTCTTC

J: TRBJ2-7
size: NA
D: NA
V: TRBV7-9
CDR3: CASSPRGGADEQYF
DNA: TGTGCCAGCAGCCCGAGAGGGGGAGCAGACGAGCAGTACTTC

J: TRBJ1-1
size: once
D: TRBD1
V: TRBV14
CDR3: CASSQWRGQGVDGNTEAFF
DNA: TGTGCCAGCAGCCAGTGGCGCGGGCAGGGGGTCGATGGGAACACTGAAGCTTTCTTT